This record covers a single T cell receptor beta chain. Antigen unknown. These data are taken from a study of STAT5B mutations in CD4+ large granular lymphocyte leukemia. On the study more broadly: When available, cryopreserved cells underwent CD8+ depletion before CD4+ selection.

Study-wide points: Top patient clones used TRBV06 genes more often: 8/27 versus 2/35 in controls.

The authors' processing: Putative leukemic clones, roughly 62 in all, each exceeded 5% of the repertoire. Assay used: immunoSEQ multiplex PCR; TCRdb lists only in-frame clones, some missing. That table supplies the V and J calls and clone size; D and trimming were determined from the DNA. The sample gives 7,500 to 10,000 clones, around 83% of which show up once; 68% is in the top ten. The V and J ends lost 5 bases and 9 bases respectively, with 14 bases between them. This CDR3 comprises 12 residues. The V gene's germline CDR1 is SEHNR and CDR2 FQNEAQ (reference sequence). The sequenced material came from PBMCs. The rearrangement links TRBV7-9 to TRBJ2-7, with D maybe TRBD1 (7 bases). This receptor was taken from a man aged 55 to 70 with CD4+ T-cell large granular lymphocyte leukemia. In nucleotides, the CDR3 is TGTGCCAGCAGCCAAGCCCAGGGGGGGCAGTACTTC. This translates into CASSQAQGGQYF. The full variable domain, completed using reference TRBV7-9 and TRBJ2-7, is DTGVSQNPRHKITKRGQNVTFRCDPISEHNRLYWYRQTLGQGPEFLTYFQNEAQLEKSRLLSDRFSAERPKGSFSTLEIQRTEQGDSAMYLCASSQAQGGQYFGPGTRLTVT.